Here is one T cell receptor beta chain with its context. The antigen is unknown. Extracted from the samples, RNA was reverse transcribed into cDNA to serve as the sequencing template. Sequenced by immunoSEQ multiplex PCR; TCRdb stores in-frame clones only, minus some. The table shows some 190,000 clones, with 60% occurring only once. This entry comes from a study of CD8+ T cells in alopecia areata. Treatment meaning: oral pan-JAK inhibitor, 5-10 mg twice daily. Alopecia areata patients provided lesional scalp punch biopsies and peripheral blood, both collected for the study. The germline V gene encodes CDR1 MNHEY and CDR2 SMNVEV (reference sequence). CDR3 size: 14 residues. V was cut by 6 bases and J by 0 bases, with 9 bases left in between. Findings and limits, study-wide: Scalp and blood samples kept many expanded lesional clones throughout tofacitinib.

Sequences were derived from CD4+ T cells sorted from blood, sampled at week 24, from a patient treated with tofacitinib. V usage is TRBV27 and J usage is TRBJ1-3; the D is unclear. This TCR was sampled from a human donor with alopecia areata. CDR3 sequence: CASRGIVSGNTIYF. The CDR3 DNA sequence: TGTGCCAGCAGGGGCATTGTCTCTGGAAACACCATATATTTT.